Below, one T cell receptor (beta chain) is given with its context. CDR1 SGHNT and CDR2 YENEEA come from the germline V gene. This CDR3 region has 13 residues. V lost 5 bases, J lost 4 bases, and 10 bases lay in between. Alongside a J-beta primer mix, a sample-barcoded 5' primer served in a second PCR lasting roughly 7 to 11 cycles. Unique molecular identifiers of 12 random nucleotides labeled each cDNA. TCRdb analysed the 5' RACE reads with MiXCR anew, one entry per CDR3 protein. This table has about 1,400,000 distinct CDR3 sequences, roughly 40% appearing once. Healthy individuals of Caucasian origin from Russia, aged roughly 6 to 100, served as donors. The data are from a study of blood T cells in healthy people across ages.

The sequence derives from a woman aged 18-29 years in good health. This chain links TRBV11-3 with TRBJ2-3; D could derive from TRBD1 or TRBD2 (5 bases each). The sample taken for sequencing was blood. As DNA, the CDR3 is TGTGCCAGCAGCCCACAGGACTCAGATACGCAGTATTTT. Translation gives CASSPQDSDTQYF.